This T cell receptor beta chain was obtained from a study of shared clonotypes between healthy human individuals. Clones were read by immunoSEQ multiplex PCR, and TCRdb kept only the in-frame ones, dropping some. The sample yields about 960,000 clones, around three quarters seen once. CDR1 and CDR2 (germline): SNHLY, FYNNEI. There are 13 residues in the CDR3. Trimming pared 6 bases from V and 1 base from J, leaving 9 bases between. The rearrangement joins TRBV2 to TRBJ1-1; unclear D gene. The source is a man aged 18-30 years in good health. The sample comprised memory CD4+ T cells sorted from blood. Subset meaning: CD45RA-negative fraction. The CDR3, as DNA: TGTGCCAGCAGGAGCTCGCCGAACACTGAAGCTTTCTTT. It encodes CASRSSPNTEAFF.